This T cell receptor beta chain was profiled in a study of blood T cell repertoires in COVID-19. In its sample, this clone was seen once. Sequencing was performed with immunoSEQ multiplex PCR; in TCRdb, only in-frame clones are kept and a portion is missing. The data contain approximately 210,000 clones, 87% of them seen just once; the ten biggest clones take up around 2.4%. The receptor comes from a woman in her 30s who had recovered from COVID-19. Sequencing input: PBMCs or T cells enriched from blood (not recorded which).

The CDR3 DNA reads TGTGCCAGCAGCTTCGCCGCGGGAGTCACCGGGGAGCTGTTTTTT. Its translation: CASSFAAGVTGELFF. The chain combines TRBV7-8 with TRBJ2-2; TRBD2 matches 7 bases. After removal of 3 bases from V and 4 bases from J, the junction contained 5 bases not matched to a gene. Germline-derived CDR1 and CDR2 are SGHVS and FQNEAQ. CDR3 length: 15 amino acids.